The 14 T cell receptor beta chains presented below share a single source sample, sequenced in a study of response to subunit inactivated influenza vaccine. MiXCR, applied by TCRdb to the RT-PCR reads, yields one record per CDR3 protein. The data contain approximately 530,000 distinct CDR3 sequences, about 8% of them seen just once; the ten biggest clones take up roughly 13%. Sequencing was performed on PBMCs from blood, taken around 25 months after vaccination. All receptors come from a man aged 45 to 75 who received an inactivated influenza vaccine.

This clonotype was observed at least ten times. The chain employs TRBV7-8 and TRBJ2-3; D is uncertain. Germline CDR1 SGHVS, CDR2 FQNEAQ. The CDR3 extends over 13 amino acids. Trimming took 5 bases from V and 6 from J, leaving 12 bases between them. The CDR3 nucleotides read TGTGCCAGCAGCCTCAATATGGGGGATACGCAGTATTTT. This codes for CASSLNMGDTQYF.

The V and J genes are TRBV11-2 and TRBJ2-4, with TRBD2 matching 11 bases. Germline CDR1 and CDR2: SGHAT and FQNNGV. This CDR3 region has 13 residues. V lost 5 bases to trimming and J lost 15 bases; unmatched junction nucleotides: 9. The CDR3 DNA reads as TGTGCCAGCAGCATTAGCGGGAGGGAACGCACGTACTTC. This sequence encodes CASSISGRERTYF.

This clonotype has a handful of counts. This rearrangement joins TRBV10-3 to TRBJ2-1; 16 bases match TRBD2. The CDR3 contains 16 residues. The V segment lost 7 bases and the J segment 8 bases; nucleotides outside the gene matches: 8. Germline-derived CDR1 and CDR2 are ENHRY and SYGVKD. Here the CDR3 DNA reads TGTGCCATCATGGGGACTAGCGGGGGGGCCTTGCATGAGCAGTTCTTC. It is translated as CAIMGTSGGALHEQFF.

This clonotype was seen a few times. DNA of the CDR3: TGTGCCAGCAGCCAACCGGACAGGGTGTTGGAGACCCAGTACTTC. Residues: CASSQPDRVLETQYF. The gene calls are TRBV4-2 and TRBJ2-5; 8 nucleotides align to TRBD1. The CDR3 contains 15 residues. From germline, CDR1 is LGHNA and CDR2 YNFKEQ. V gave up 2 bases and J gave up 5 bases; unmatched junction bases: 7.

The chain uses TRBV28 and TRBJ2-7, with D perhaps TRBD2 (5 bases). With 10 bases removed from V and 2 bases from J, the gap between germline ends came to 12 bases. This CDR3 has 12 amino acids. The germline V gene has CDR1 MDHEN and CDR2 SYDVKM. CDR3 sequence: CAISGRTYEQYF. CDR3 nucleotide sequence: TGTGCCATTTCGGGGAGAACCTACGAGCAGTACTTC.

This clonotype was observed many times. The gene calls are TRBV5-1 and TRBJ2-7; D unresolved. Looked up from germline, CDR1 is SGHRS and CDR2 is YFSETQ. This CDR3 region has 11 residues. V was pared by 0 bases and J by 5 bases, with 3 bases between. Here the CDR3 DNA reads TGCGCCAGCAGCTTGGAAGACGAGCAGTACTTC. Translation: CASSLEDEQYF.

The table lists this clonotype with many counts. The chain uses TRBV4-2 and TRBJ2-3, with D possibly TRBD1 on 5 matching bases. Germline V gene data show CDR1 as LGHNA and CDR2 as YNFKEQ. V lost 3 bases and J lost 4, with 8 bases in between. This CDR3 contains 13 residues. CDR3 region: CASSQGLADTQYF. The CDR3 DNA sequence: TGTGCCAGCAGCCAGGGGCTCGCAGATACGCAGTATTTT.

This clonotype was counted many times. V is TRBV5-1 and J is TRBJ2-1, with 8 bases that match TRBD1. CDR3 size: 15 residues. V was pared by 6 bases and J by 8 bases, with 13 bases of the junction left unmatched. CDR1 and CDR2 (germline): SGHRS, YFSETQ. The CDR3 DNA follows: TGCGCCAGCAAAAAGCTTGTTACAGGGGGAGATGAGCAGTTCTTC. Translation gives CASKKLVTGGDEQFF.

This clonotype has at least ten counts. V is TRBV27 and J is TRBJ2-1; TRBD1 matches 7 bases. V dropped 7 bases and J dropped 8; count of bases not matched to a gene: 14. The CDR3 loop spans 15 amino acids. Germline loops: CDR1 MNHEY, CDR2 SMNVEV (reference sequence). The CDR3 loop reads CASMSWDSVAYEQFF. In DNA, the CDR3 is TGTGCCAGCATGTCATGGGACAGCGTTGCCTATGAGCAGTTCTTC.

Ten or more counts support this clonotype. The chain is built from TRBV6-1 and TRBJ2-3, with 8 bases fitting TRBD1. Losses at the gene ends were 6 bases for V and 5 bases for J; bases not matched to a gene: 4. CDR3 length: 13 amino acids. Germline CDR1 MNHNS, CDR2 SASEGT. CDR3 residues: CASSGTGRDTQYF. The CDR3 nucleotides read TGTGCCAGCAGCGGGACAGGACGAGATACGCAGTATTTT.

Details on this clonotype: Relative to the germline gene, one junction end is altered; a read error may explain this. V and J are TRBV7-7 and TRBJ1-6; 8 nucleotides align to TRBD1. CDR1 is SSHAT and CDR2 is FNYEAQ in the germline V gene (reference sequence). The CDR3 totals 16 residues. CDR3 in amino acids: CASSLADRDSNSPLHF. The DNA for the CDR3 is TGTGCTAGCAGCTTAGCGGACAGGGATAGTAATTCACCCCTCCACTTT.

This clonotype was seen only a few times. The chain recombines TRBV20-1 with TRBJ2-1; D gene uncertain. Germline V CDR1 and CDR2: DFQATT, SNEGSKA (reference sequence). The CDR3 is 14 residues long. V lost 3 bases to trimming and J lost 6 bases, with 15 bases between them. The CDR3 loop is CSASGPTKTNEQFF. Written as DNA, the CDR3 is TGCAGTGCTAGCGGTCCTACCAAGACCAATGAGCAGTTCTTC.

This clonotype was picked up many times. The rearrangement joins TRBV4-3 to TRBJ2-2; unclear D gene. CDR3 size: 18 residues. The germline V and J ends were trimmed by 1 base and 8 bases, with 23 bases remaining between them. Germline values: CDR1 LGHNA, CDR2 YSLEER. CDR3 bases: TGCGCCAGCAGCCAAGTTGGGCCTCTCTCCCACATCGGGGGGGAGCTGTTTTTT. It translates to CASSQVGPLSHIGGELFF.

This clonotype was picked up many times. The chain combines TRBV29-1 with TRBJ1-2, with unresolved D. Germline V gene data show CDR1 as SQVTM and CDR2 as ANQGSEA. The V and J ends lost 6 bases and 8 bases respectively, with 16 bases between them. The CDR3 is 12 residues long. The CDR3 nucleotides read TGCAGCGTCGGACCTGAAGGGTCCGGCTACACCTTC. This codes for CSVGPEGSGYTF.